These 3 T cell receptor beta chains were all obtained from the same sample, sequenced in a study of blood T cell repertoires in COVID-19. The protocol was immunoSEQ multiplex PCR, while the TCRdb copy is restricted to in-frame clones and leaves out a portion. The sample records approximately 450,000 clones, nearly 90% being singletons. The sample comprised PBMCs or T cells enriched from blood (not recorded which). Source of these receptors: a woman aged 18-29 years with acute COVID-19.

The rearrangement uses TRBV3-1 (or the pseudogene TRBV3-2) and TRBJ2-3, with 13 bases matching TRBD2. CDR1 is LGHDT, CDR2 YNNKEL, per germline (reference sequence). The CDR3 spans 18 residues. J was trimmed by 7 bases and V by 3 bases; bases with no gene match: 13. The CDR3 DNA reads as TGTGCCAGCAGCCAGAGACTAGCGGGAGGTCCTGCCCGAAATACGCAGTATTTT. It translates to CASSQRLAGGPARNTQYF.

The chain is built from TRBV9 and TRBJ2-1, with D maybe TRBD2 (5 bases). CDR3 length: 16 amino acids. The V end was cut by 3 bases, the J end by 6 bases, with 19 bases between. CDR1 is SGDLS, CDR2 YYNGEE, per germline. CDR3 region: CASSEANGIFINEQFF. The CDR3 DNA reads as TGTGCCAGCAGCGAGGCTAACGGGATCTTCATCAATGAGCAGTTCTTC.

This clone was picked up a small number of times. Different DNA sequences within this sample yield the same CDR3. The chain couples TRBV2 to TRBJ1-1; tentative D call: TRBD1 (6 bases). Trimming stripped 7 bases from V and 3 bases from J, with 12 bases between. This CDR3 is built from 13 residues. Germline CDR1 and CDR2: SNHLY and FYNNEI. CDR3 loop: CASNLDRDTEAFF. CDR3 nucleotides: TGTGCCAGCAACCTGGACAGAGACACTGAAGCTTTCTTT.